The present entry profiles one T cell receptor beta chain with its context. The sample carries other DNA sequences with the same CDR3. This sample is part of a study of blood T cell repertoires in COVID-19. Study-wide background: PBMCs, B-cell-depleted T cells, or T cells were the source of the cDNA or gDNA that made up the material.

Generated by immunoSEQ multiplex PCR, the TCRdb table keeps only in-frame clones and is missing some. The sample contains almost 350,000 clones, almost 90% of which appear only once. Each participant's cohort was designated according to participant-reported clinical history. Exposed enrollees had met someone with a PCR-confirmed or clinician-diagnosed COVID-19 case at some point within the 2 weeks before study entry. Trimming took off 4 bases at V and 1 base at J, with 10 bases between the two ends. From germline, CDR1 is KGHDR and CDR2 SFDVKD. This CDR3 is 15 amino acids long. The sample was PBMCs or T cells enriched from blood (not recorded which). This clonotype originated in a woman in her twenties or thirties who had been exposed to COVID-19. This sequence joins TRBV24-1 and TRBJ2-1; maybe TRBD2 (5 bases). The CDR3 DNA reads TGTGCCACCAGTGACCTGAGCGGATCCTACAATGAGCAGTTCTTC. It specifies CATSDLSGSYNEQFF.